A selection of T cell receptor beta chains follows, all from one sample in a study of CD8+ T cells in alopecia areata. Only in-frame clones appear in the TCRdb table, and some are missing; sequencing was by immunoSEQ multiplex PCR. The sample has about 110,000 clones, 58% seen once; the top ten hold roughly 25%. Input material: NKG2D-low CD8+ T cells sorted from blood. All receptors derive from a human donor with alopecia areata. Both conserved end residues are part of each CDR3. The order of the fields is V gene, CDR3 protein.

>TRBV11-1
CASSQPPHLMKEAYEQYF
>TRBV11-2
CASSQSTGRSYEQYF
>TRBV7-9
CASSLEGSDTQYF
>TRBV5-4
CASTTGLASTDTQYF
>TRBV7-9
CASSSWASQETQYF
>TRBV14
CASSPQGSHYGYTF
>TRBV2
CASLAGESTDTQYF
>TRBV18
CASSLSVPGLEDYEQYF
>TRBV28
CASSGQVGQPQHF
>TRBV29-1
CSVEDGGTGWGYTF
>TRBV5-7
CASSPCGGRLGGEQFF
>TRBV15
CATSRGGTSGASGWDEQYF
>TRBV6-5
CASSYRGIPEKLFF
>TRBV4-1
CASSLLPGSYNEQFF
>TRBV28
CASGVASSYEQYF
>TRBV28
CASKSGSWYAEAFF
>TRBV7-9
CASSSFSTGSYEQYF
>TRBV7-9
CASSLGRRADYGYTF
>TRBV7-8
CASSDGGQDTQYF
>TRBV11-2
CASSYPSTGDSYNEQFF
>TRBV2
CASSQPLTSGYEQYF
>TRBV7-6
CASSLVGNEQFF
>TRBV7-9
CASSSDYNTGLVF
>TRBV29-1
CSVADRVSYGYTF
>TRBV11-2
CASSLDLAGVTDTQYF
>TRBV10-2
CASSAPNEQFF
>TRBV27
CASPSDRTDTQYF
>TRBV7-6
CASSPSIGGADTQYF
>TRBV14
CASSQDTGSTDTQYF
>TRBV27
CASSPLRTSGSGRGELFF
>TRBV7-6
CASSLEPGQLTDTQYF
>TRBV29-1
CSVAESFYEQYF
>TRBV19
CASSTADRGLGNEQFF
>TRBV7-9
CASSTQMMGQPQHF
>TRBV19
CASSIGTGGEQYF
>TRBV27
CASSLRIPTYSNSFAYNEQFF
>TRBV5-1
CASSLIRVRFPYNEQFF
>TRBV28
CASSLERTGISSYEQYF
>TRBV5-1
CASSLVGQGTPGTRRNEQFF
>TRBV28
CASRVMGLTGELFF
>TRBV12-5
CAGASGSLRDEQFF
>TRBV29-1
CSVEDPSLGAREQYF
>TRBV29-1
CSVASGSSSSTGELFF
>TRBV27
CASSRQVKGLYEQYF
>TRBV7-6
CASSLGVGQAGEQFF